This T cell receptor beta chain is drawn from a study of Ad26.COV2.S vaccination and SARS-CoV-2 variants. Broader study findings: Total T cell responses may have been underestimated by the TCR breadth and depth analyses. Reported findings describe substantial breadth in spike-specific CD8+ and CD4+ T cell responses following vaccination. Relative to placebo recipients, vaccine recipients exhibited elevated spike-specific TCR breadth.

This CDR3 has 14 amino acids. V gave up 5 bases and J gave up 1 base, with 12 bases separating them. Germline V gene lookup returns CDR1 SGHTA and CDR2 FQGTGA. Details on this clone: Its target is not known.

Profiling relied on immunoSEQ multiplex PCR, and the TCRdb table lists in-frame clones only, not all of them. The table includes fewer than 500,000 clones, roughly 87% detected once. Treatment: 15 to 20 received Ad26.COV2.S at low or high dose, single or two shots; 5 received placebo; per-sample allocation not given. Sampling happened 63 days after the first vaccine or placebo injection. The donor was a Boston adult aged 18-55 years. The sequence was collected from a person aged 18 to 65 who received the Ad26.COV2.S COVID-19 vaccine or a placebo. The chain has TRBV7-3 and TRBJ2-7; TRBD1 is a possible D gene (6 bases). Sequenced here: peripheral blood, sampled in a trial of Ad26.COV2.S vaccine versus placebo. This chain's CDR3 is CASSPTGVSYEQYF. The CDR3, as DNA: TGTGCCAGCAGCCCGACAGGAGTTTCCTACGAGCAGTACTTC.